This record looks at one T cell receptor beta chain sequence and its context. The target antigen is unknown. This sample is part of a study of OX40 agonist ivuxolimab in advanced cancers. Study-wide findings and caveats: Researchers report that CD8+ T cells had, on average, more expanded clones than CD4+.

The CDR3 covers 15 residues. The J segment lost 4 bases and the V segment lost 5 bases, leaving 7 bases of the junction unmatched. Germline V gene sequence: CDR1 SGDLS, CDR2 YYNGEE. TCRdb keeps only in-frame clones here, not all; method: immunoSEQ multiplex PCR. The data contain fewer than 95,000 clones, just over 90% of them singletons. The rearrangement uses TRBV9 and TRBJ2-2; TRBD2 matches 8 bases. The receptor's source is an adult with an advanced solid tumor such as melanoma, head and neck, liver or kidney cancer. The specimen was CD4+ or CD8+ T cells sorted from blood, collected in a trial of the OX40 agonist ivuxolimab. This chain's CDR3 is CASSPRGGITGELFF. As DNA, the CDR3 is TGTGCCAGCAGTCCCCGGGGGGGGATCACCGGGGAGCTGTTTTTT.